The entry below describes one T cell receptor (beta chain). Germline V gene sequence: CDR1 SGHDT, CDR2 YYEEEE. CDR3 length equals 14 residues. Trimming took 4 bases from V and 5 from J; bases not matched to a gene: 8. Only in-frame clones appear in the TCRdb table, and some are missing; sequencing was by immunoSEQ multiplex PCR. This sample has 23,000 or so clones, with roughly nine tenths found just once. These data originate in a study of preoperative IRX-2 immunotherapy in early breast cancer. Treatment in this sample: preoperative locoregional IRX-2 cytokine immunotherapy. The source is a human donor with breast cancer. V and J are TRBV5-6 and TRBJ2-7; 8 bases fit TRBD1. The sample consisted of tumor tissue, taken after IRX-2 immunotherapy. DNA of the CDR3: TGTGCCAGCAGCGGGACAGGCAGGGGGAACGAGCAGTACTTC. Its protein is CASSGTGRGNEQYF. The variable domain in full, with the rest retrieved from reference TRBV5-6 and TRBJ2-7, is DAGVTQSPTHLIKTRGQQVTLRCSPKSGHDTVSWYQQALGQGPQFIFQYYEEEERQRGNFPDRFSGHQFPNYSSELNVNALLLGDSALYLCASSGTGRGNEQYFGPGTRLTVT.